The rows below give T cell receptor beta chains drawn from one sample of a study of blood T cell repertoires in COVID-19. Measured with immunoSEQ multiplex PCR; TCRdb has only the in-frame clones, and not every one. The sample has tens of thousands of clones, about 85% seen once; the top ten hold roughly an eighth. Input material: peripheral blood. The receptors derive from a woman aged 70-85 years in a cohort sampled during active COVID-19. Both conserved end residues are part of each CDR3. The D gene is left open where the match is weak. The size field is filled for only some rows; it gives once, few, many or a size class.

j_call,v_call,clone_size,d_call,cdr3_length,cdr3_aa,cdr3_nt
TRBJ2-1,TRBV6-2/TRBV6-3,-,TRBD1,16,CASSSRGSSSYNEQFF,TGTGCCAGCAGTTCCAGGGGGTCGAGCTCCTACAATGAGCAGTTCTTC
TRBJ1-2,TRBV14,-,TRBD1,14,CASSRIRGPGGYTF,TGTGCCAGCAGCCGCATAAGGGGGCCGGGCGGCTACACCTTC
TRBJ2-3,TRBV30,-,TRBD2,17,CAWSVNRTSGFTDTQYF,TGTGCCTGGAGTGTAAATCGGACTAGCGGCTTCACAGATACGCAGTATTTT
TRBJ2-5,TRBV3-1/TRBV3-2,-,-,15,CASSQDSRGGETQYF,TGTGCCAGCAGCCAAGACTCCCGCGGAGGAGAGACCCAGTACTTC
TRBJ2-1,TRBV19,-,-,14,CASRLTGREAEQFF,TGTGCCAGTAGACTGACGGGCAGGGAGGCTGAGCAGTTCTTC
TRBJ2-5,TRBV7-8,-,TRBD2,16,CASSFIGLAGGETQYF,TGTGCCAGCAGCTTCATCGGACTAGCGGGAGGAGAGACCCAGTACTTC
TRBJ2-7,TRBV2,-,TRBD1,16,CASKPPGQGYPYEQYF,TGTGCCAGCAAGCCTCCGGGACAGGGTTACCCCTACGAGCAGTACTTC
TRBJ2-3,TRBV6-2/TRBV6-3,-,-,18,CASSYSSRGEASTDTQYF,TGTGCCAGCAGTTACTCGAGCCGGGGAGAAGCTAGCACAGATACGCAGTATTTT
TRBJ1-4,TRBV6-5,-,-,12,CAAKGANEKLFF,TGTGCCGCGAAGGGGGCTAATGAAAAACTGTTTTTT
TRBJ1-4,TRBV5-5,-,-,15,CASSLRGWEYEKLFF,TGTGCCAGCAGCTTGAGGGGTTGGGAATACGAAAAACTGTTTTTT
TRBJ2-5,TRBV29-1,-,-,12,CSVGDGQETQYF,TGCAGCGTGGGAGACGGCCAAGAGACCCAGTACTTC
TRBJ2-3,TRBV5-1,-,TRBD2,16,CASSLGLAGETDTQYF,TGCGCCAGCAGCTTGGGACTAGCGGGAGAAACAGATACGCAGTATTTT
TRBJ2-1,TRBV6-6,-,-,11,CASSGENEQFF,TGTGCCAGCAGCGGGGAAAATGAGCAGTTCTTC
TRBJ1-2,TRBV5-6,-,-,13,CASSLPRDYGYTF,TGTGCCAGCAGCTTGCCGAGGGACTATGGCTACACCTTC
TRBJ2-1,TRBV9,-,TRBD2,16,CASRGSGLAERDEQFF,TGTGCCAGCAGAGGCTCGGGACTAGCGGAACGGGATGAGCAGTTCTTC
TRBJ1-1,TRBV28,-,-,17,CASSLPGHTPEDTEAFF,TGTGCCAGCAGCCTACCGGGACATACCCCCGAGGACACTGAAGCTTTCTTT
TRBJ2-7,TRBV27,-,TRBD1,13,CASRRTGAYEQYF,TGTGCCAGCAGACGAACAGGGGCCTACGAGCAGTACTTC
TRBJ2-5,TRBV28,-,-,14,CASSSGTERETQYF,TGTGCCAGCAGTTCCGGGACTGAAAGAGAGACCCAGTACTTC
TRBJ1-2,TRBV7-8,once,-,15,CASSTMRGELDGYTF,TGTGCCAGCAGCACCATGCGGGGGGAGCTGGATGGCTACACCTTC
TRBJ1-1,TRBV13,few,-,13,CASSERGRTEAFF,TGTGCCAGCAGTGAGCGGGGGCGCACTGAAGCTTTCTTT
TRBJ2-2,TRBV7-2,-,-,14,CASSPGETTGELFF,TGTGCCAGCAGCCCCGGTGAAACCACCGGGGAGCTGTTTTTT
TRBJ1-1,TRBV2,-,-,12,CASSEFLTEAFF,TGTGCCAGCAGTGAGTTCTTAACTGAAGCTTTCTTT
TRBJ1-4,TRBV30,-,-,13,CAWSVTTDEKLFF,TGTGCCTGGAGTGTAACAACAGATGAAAAACTGTTTTTT
TRBJ2-1,TRBV19,-,TRBD2,16,CASFSLAGSSYNEQFF,TGTGCCAGTTTTAGTCTAGCGGGGAGCTCCTACAATGAGCAGTTCTTC
TRBJ2-3,TRBV5-4,-,TRBD1,15,CASSPQGGVTDTQYF,TGTGCCAGCAGCCCACAGGGGGGTGTAACAGATACGCAGTATTTT
TRBJ1-5,TRBV19,-,-,11,CASSDSLPQHF,TGTGCCAGTAGCGACAGTCTGCCCCAGCATTTT
TRBJ2-5,TRBV19,-,-,14,CASSRPTEEETQYF,TGTGCCAGTAGTAGACCGACAGAGGAGGAGACCCAGTACTTC
TRBJ1-1,TRBV6-2/TRBV6-3,-,TRBD1,14,CASSYGTVNTEAFF,TGTGCCAGCAGTTACGGGACAGTGAACACTGAAGCTTTCTTT
TRBJ2-5,TRBV5-1,once,TRBD2,17,CASSRSPSGSNMETQYF,TGCGCCAGCAGCCGTAGCCCGAGCGGGAGCAATATGGAGACCCAGTACTTC
TRBJ2-3,TRBV6-1,-,-,15,CASSDGSGRRDTQYF,TGTGCCAGCAGTGATGGGAGTGGTCGGAGGGATACGCAGTATTTT
TRBJ2-2,TRBV19,-,-,14,CATAIQANTGELFF,TGTGCCACCGCCATCCAGGCGAACACCGGGGAGCTGTTTTTT
TRBJ1-4,TRBV3-1/TRBV3-2,-,-,14,CASSLAPTTEKLFF,TGTGCCAGCAGCCTTGCTCCGACAACCGAAAAACTGTTTTTT
TRBJ2-3,TRBV7-8,-,TRBD2,14,CASSPGLETDTQYF,TGTGCCAGCAGCCCGGGACTAGAGACAGATACGCAGTATTTT
TRBJ2-3,TRBV18,-,TRBD2,16,CASSPPSGSRTDTQYF,TGTGCCAGCTCTCCGCCTAGCGGGAGTAGAACAGATACGCAGTATTTT
TRBJ1-3,TRBV20-1,-,-,11,CSARNGNTIYF,TGCAGTGCCAGGAACGGAAACACCATATATTTT
TRBJ1-1,TRBV5-1,-,TRBD1,13,CASSWDRVTEAFF,TGCGCCAGCAGTTGGGACAGGGTAACTGAAGCTTTCTTT
TRBJ1-1,TRBV19,once,-,13,CASSRGIRTEAFF,TGTGCCAGTAGCCGGGGGATTCGGACTGAAGCTTTCTTT
TRBJ1-1,TRBV20-1,few,-,11,CSARRDREAFF,TGCAGTGCTAGGCGAGACAGGGAAGCTTTCTTT
TRBJ2-3,TRBV30,-,TRBD2,14,CAWSVSGTTDTQYF,TGTGCCTGGAGTGTGAGCGGGACCACAGATACGCAGTATTTT
TRBJ1-5,TRBV30,medium-sized,-,13,CAWSPRSNQPQHF,TGTGCCTGGAGTCCCCGTAGCAATCAGCCCCAGCATTTT
TRBJ2-1,TRBV7-2,-,TRBD2,16,CASSPRLAGSHNEQFF,TGTGCCAGCAGCCCCCGACTAGCGGGATCCCACAATGAGCAGTTCTTC
TRBJ2-7,TRBV2,-,-,15,CASSEARPSTYEQYF,TGTGCCAGCAGTGAAGCGCGTCCATCGACCTACGAGCAGTACTTC
TRBJ1-5,TRBV19,once,-,16,CASKKGHFQINQPQHF,TGTGCCAGTAAGAAGGGACACTTTCAGATAAATCAGCCCCAGCATTTT
TRBJ2-1,TRBV5-1,-,-,15,CASSTSGSSYNEQFF,TGCGCCAGCAGCACCTCGGGAAGCTCCTACAATGAGCAGTTCTTC
TRBJ1-6,TRBV6-5,-,TRBD1,15,CASSYWGQGGSPLHF,TGTGCCAGCAGTTACTGGGGACAGGGTGGATCACCCCTCCACTTT
TRBJ1-1,TRBV6-5,-,-,15,CASSYSLEGNTEAFF,TGTGCCAGCAGTTACTCCTTGGAGGGGAACACTGAAGCTTTCTTT
TRBJ2-7,TRBV7-2,-,-,15,CASSPDRTEPYEQYF,TGTGCCAGCAGCCCAGACCGGACAGAGCCCTACGAGCAGTACTTC
TRBJ1-2,TRBV7-8,few,-,14,CASSSVGTLYGYTF,TGTGCCAGCAGCTCGGTAGGGACACTCTATGGCTACACCTTC
TRBJ2-5,TRBV9,few,-,14,CASSVEDRLATQYF,TGTGCCAGCAGCGTAGAAGACAGGCTAGCGACCCAGTACTTC